The following is a T cell receptor beta chain sequence with its context. What antigen it recognizes has not been identified. Per-base qualities were not stored, and no clone one base away is much larger. This sample was included in a study of T cell responses to AZD1222 COVID-19 vaccine (dated by TCRdb to 2020 to 2022). Context from the whole study: AZD1222 recipients whose second dose came at about 4 weeks and those whose second dose came at about 12 weeks were combined into one group, since spike-specific TCR depth and breadth did not differ between the two schedules. Trial participants were enrolled by age into subgroups of 18-55, 56-69 and 70-plus years, and around 150, 29 and 61 TCR-sequenced participants, respectively, were included in these subgroups. TCR sequencing covered some 250 trial participants: roughly 200 given two doses of AZD1222 and about 26 given two doses of MenACWY control vaccine. Overall study results and their limits: Vaccine-associated CD4 TCRs spanned the whole spike protein, with dominant responses in regions 160-218 and 743-854. No day 14 peak-response samples were available, so repertoires were characterized only after the peak T cell response. Conclusions about previously exposed vaccinees were limited because only six AZD1222 recipients were SARS-CoV-2 seropositive at baseline. Most participants were white British and females outnumbered males, and the authors suggested that clonal diversity may have been underestimated. Reportedly, almost half of the unique spike-specific TCRs recognized epitopes lying outside the regions that are mutated in the B.1.351 and B.1.1.7 variants. After two AZD1222 doses, both the breadth and the depth of spike-specific TCRs were significantly higher than at day 0 and than in MenACWY recipients. In the small 56-69-year group, the increase in depth fell short of significance, most likely because of low power.

The time point label of this sample denotes: baseline before first vaccination. Vaccinee samples came from UK trials COV001 and COV002, including a single-blind randomized controlled phase 2/3 trial of AZD1222 (ChAdOx1 nCoV-19) in healthy adults. For TCRbeta chain sequencing, PBMC samples were collected from trial participants at day 0 and at day 28 after the second dose. The CDR3 regions of human TCRbeta chains were analyzed by immunosequencing. As for the authors' bioinformatics: Repertoire TCRs were checked for matches against a reference library of SARS-CoV-2-specific TCRs that had been generated using the MIRA antigen-specificity platform. Breadth was defined as the fraction of unique TCRs that were SARS-CoV-2-associated. Depth was defined as the fraction of total T cells that were SARS-CoV-2-associated. Using the MIRA data, each spike-specific TCR was assigned both to the spike region to which the TCR was reactive and to a CD4 or CD8 class. Log10-transformed breadth and depth values were compared by one-way ANOVA with Sidak's multiple comparisons tests. TCRdb limited this immuneACCESS table to in-frame rearrangements with V and J called. A share of clones is missing; checked studies link under half to unresolved V genes, and the rest is unexplained. The V and J calls and the clone size are those of that table, but D and trimming were determined from the DNA. Present in this sample are 140,000 to 150,000 clones, 80% to 90% of which were seen just once. The ten most abundant clones make up around 4.9% of the sample.

The specimen comprised peripheral blood, sampled on day 0 of AZD1222 vaccination. The receptor's source is an adult in good health.

The CDR3 region has the sequence CASSSLTSGREGEQFF. The sequenced DNA is TGTGCCAGCAGTTCCCTGACTAGCGGGAGGGAAGGTGAGCAGTTCTTC. The chain links TRBV2 with TRBJ2-1; 14 of the junction bases match TRBD2. From its cysteine to its phenylalanine, the CDR3 spans 16 amino acids. CDR3 DNA is the only sequence kept; it has 48 bases, read in frame from the first base. V lost 5 bases and J lost 9 bases, and the count of bases not matched to a germline gene is 9. In the germline V gene, CDR1 corresponds to SNHLY and CDR2 to FYNNEI.